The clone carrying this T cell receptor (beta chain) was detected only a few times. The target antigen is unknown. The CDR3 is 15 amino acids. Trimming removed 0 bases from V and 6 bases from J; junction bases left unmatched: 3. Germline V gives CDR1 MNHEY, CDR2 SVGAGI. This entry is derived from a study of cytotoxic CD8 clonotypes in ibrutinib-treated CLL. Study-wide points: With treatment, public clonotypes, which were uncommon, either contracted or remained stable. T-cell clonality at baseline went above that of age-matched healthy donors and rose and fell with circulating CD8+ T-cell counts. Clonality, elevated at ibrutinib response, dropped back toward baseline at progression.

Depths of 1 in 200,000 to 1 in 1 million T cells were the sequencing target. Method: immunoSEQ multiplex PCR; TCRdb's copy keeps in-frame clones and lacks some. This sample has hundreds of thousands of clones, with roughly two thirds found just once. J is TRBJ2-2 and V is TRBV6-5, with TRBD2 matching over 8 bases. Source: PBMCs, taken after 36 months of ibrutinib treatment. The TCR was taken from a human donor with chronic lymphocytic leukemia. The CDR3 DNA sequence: TGTGCCAGCAGTTACTCCGGGGGGGTGGCCGGGGAGCTGTTTTTT. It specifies CASSYSGGVAGELFF.